This T cell receptor (beta chain) came from a study of T cell responses to AZD1222 COVID-19 vaccine. Study-wide points: Seropositive status at baseline applied to only a handful of AZD1222 recipients. Increased Spike-specific TCR breadth and depth were observed after two AZD1222 doses. A mostly white British donor set with more females was recruited, and clonal diversity was possibly underestimated. Mapped onto spike, vaccine-associated CD4 TCRs spanned it and were dominant at 160-218 and 743-854.

Details on this clone: Its antigen is unidentified.

Per the germline V gene, CDR1 is WNHNN and CDR2 is SYGVQD (reference sequence). The trim removed 0 bases at V and 0 bases at J, leaving 11 bases unmatched. The CDR3 loop spans 19 amino acids. TCRdb's copy holds only in-frame clones and misses some; the assay was immunoSEQ multiplex PCR. The table records 150,000 to 200,000 clones, nearly 95% of them present only once. The TCR originated in an adult who received the AZD1222 COVID-19 vaccine. This chain joins TRBV10-1 and TRBJ2-7; 10 bases map to TRBD1. Sequences were derived from peripheral blood, sampled 28 days after the second AZD1222 dose. DNA for the CDR3: TGCGCCAGCAGTGAGTCGAAGGACAGGGGGGATACCAGCTCCTACGAGCAGTACTTC. As protein: CASSESKDRGDTSSYEQYF.